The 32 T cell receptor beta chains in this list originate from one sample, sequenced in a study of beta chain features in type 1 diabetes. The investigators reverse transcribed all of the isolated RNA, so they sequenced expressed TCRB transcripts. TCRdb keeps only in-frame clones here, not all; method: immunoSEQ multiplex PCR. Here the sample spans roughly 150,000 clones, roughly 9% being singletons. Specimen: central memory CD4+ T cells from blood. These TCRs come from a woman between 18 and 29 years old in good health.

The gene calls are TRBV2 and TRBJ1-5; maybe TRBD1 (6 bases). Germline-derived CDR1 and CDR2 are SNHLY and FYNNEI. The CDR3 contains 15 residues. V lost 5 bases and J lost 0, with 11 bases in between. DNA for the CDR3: TGTGCCAGCAGTCGACAGGTTAATAGCAATCAGCCCCAGCATTTT. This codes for CASSRQVNSNQPQHF. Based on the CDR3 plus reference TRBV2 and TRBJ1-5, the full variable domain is EPEVTQTPSHQVTQMGQEVILRCVPISNHLYFYWYRQILGQKVEFLVSFYNNEISEKSEIFDDQFSVERPDGSNFTLKIRSTKLEDSAMYFCASSRQVNSNQPQHFGDGTRLSIL.

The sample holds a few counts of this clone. CDR3 sequence (DNA): TGTGCCAGCTGTCTCTACGAGCAGTACTTC. Protein sequence: CASCLYEQYF. The chain is built from TRBV14 and TRBJ2-7; D remains unclear. Germline values: CDR1 SGHDN, CDR2 FVKESK. V dropped 8 bases and J dropped 3 bases, with 5 bases sitting between them. The CDR3 is 10 residues long.

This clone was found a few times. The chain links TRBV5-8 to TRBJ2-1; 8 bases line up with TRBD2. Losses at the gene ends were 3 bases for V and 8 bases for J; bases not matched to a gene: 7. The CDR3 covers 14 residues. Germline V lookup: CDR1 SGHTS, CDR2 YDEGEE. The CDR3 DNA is TGTGCCAGCAGCTCACCTAGCGGGTGGCATGAGCAGTTCTTC. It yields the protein CASSSPSGWHEQFF. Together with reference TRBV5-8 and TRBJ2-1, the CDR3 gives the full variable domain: EAGVTQSPTHLIKTRGQQATLRCSPISGHTSVYWYQQALGLGLQFLLWYDEGEERNRGNFPPRFSGRQFPNYSSELNVNALELEDSALYLCASSSPSGWHEQFFGPGTRLTVL.

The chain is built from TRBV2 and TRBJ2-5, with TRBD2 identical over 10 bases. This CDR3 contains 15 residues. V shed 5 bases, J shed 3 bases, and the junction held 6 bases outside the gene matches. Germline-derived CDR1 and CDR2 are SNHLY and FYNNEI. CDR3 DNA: TGTGCCAGCAGTCAAAGGACTAGCGGAAAAGAGACCCAGTACTTC. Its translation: CASSQRTSGKETQYF.

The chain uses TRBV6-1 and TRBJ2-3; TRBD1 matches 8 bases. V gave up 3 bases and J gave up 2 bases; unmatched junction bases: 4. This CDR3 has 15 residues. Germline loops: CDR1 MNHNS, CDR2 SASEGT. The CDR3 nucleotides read TGTGCCAGCAGTGAGATGCAGGGGGCCACAGATACGCAGTATTTT. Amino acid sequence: CASSEMQGATDTQYF.

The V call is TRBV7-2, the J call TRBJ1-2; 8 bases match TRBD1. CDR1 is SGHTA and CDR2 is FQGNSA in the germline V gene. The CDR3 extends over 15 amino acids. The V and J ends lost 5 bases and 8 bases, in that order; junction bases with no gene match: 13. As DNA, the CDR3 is TGTGCCAGCAGCCCCAAAACAGGGGGGTCAGGCGGCTACACCTTC. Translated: CASSPKTGGSGGYTF.

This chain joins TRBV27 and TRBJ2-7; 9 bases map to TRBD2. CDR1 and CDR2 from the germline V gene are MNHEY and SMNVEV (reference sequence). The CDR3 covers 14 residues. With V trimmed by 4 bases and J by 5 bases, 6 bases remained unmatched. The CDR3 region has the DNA TGTGCCAGCAGTTCATGGGGACTAGCAGACGAGCAGTACTTC. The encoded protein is CASSSWGLADEQYF.

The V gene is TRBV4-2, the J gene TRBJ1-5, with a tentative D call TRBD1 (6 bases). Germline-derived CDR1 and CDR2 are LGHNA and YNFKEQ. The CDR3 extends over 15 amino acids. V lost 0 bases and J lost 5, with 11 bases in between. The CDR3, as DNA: TGTGCCAGCAGCCAAGATGGGGGGGGCGATCAGCCCCAGCATTTT. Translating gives CASSQDGGGDQPQHF.

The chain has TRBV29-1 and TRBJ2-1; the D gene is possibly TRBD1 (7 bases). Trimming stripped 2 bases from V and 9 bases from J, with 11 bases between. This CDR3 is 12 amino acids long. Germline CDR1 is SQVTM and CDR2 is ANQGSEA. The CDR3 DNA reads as TGCAGCGTTGAAAACAGGGGAGGTGAGCAGTTCTTC. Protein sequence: CSVENRGGEQFF.

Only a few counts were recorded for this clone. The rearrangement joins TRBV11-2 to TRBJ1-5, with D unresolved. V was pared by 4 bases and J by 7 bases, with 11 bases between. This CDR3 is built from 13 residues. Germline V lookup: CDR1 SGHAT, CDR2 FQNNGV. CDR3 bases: TGTGCCAGCAGCTCTGCCCTCTACCAGCCCCAGCATTTT. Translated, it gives CASSSALYQPQHF. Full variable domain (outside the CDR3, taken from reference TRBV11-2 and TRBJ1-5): EAGVAQSPRYKIIEKRQSVAFWCNPISGHATLYWYQQILGQGPKLLIQFQNNGVVDDSQLPKDRFSAERLKGVDSTLKIQPAKLEDSAVYLCASSSALYQPQHFGDGTRLSIL.

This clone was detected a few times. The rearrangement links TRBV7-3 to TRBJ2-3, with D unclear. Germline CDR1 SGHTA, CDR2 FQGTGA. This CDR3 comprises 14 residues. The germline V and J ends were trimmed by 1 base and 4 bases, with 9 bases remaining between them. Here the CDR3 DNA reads TGTGCCAGCAGCTTAAACGCTTGGCCAGATACGCAGTATTTT. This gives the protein CASSLNAWPDTQYF.

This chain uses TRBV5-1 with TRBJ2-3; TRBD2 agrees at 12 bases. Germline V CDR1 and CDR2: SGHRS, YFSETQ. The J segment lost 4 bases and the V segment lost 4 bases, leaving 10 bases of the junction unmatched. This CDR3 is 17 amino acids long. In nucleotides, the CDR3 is TGCGCCAGCAGCCCCTATCGTCTAGCGGGAGGGCCAGATACGCAGTATTTT. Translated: CASSPYRLAGGPDTQYF.

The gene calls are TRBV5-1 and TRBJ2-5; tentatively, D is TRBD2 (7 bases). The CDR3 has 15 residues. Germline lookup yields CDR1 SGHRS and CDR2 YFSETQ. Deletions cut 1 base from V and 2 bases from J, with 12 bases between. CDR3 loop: CASSLNAGAQETQYF. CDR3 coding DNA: TGCGCCAGCAGCTTGAATGCGGGGGCGCAAGAGACCCAGTACTTC.

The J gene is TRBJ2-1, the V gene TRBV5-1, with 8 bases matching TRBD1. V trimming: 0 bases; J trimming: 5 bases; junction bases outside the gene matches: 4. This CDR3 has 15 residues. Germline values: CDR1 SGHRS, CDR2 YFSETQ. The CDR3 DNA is TGCGCCAGCAGCTTGGCCCCAGGGGGCAACAATGAGCAGTTCTTC. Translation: CASSLAPGGNNEQFF.

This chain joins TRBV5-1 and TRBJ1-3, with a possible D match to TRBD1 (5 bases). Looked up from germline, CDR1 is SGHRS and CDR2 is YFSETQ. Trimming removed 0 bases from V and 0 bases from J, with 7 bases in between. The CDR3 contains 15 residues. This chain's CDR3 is CASSLGQLSGNTIYF. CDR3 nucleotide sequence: TGCGCCAGCAGCTTGGGACAGCTCTCTGGAAACACCATATATTTT.

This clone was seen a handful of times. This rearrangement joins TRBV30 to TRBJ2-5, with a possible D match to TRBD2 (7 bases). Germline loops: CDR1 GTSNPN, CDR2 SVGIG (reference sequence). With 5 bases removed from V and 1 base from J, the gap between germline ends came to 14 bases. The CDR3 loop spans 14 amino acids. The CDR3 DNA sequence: TGTGCCTGGGGAAAAGGGGGGGGCCAAGAGACCCAGTACTTC. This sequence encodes CAWGKGGGQETQYF.

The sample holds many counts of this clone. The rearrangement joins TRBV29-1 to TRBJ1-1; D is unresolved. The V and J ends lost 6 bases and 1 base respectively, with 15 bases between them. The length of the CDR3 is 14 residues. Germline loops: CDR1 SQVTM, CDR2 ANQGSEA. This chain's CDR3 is CSVALTTANTEAFF. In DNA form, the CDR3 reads TGCAGCGTCGCCCTGACAACAGCGAACACTGAAGCTTTCTTT.

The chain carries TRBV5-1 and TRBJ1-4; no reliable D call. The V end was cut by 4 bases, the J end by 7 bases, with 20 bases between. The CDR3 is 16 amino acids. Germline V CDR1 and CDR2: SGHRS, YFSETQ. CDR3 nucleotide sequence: TGCGCCAGCAGCCGCAACGAGAGGGTTGACGCTGAAAAACTGTTTTTT. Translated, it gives CASSRNERVDAEKLFF.

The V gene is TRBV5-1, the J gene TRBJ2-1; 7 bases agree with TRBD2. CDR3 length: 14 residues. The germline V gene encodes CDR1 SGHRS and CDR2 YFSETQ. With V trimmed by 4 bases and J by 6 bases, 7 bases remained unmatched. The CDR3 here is CASSLGGGANEQFF. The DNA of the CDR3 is TGCGCCAGCAGCCTGGGGGGGGGAGCCAATGAGCAGTTCTTC.

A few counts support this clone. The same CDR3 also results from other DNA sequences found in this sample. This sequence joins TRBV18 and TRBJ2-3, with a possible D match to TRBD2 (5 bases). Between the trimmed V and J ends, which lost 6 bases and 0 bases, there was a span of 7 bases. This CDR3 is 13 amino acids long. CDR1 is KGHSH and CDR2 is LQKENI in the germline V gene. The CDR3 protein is CASSPGSTDTQYF. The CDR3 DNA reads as TGTGCCAGCTCCCCGGGAAGCACAGATACGCAGTATTTT. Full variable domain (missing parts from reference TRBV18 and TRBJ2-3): NAGVMQNPRHLVRRRGQEARLRCSPMKGHSHVYWYRQLPEEGLKFMVYLQKENIIDESGMPKERFSAEFPKEGPSILRIQQVVRGDSAAYFCASSPGSTDTQYFGPGTRLTVL.

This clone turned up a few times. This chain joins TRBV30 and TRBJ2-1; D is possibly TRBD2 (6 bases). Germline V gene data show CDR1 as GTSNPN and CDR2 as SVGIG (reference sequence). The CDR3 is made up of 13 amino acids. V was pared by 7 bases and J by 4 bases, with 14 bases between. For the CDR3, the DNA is TGTGCCTTTGGCGGGACTTCATACAATGAGCAGTTCTTC. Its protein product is CAFGGTSYNEQFF.

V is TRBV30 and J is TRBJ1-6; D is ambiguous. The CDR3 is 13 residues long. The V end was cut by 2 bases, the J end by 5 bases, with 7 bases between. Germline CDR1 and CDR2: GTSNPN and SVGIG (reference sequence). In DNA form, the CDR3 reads TGTGCCTGGAGTTCCGGGAATAATTCACCCCTCCACTTT. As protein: CAWSSGNNSPLHF.

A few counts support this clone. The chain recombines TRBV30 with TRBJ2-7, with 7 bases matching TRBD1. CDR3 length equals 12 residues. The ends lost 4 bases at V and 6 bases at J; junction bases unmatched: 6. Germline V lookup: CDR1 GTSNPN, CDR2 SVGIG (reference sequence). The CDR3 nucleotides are TGTGCCTGGAAGGCAGGGGGTCTCGAGCAGTACTTC. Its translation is CAWKAGGLEQYF.

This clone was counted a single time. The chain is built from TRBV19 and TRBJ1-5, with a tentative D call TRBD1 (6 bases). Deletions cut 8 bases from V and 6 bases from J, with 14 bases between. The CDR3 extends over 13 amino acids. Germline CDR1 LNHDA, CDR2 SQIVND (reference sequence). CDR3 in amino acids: CASARGQGQPQHF. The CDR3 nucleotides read TGTGCCAGTGCCAGGGGACAAGGTCAGCCCCAGCATTTT. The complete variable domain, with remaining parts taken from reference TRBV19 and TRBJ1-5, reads DGGITQSPKYLFRKEGQNVTLSCEQNLNHDAMYWYRQDPGQGLRLIYYSQIVNDFQKGDIAEGYSVSREKKESFPLTVTSAQKNPTAFYLCASARGQGQPQHFGDGTRLSIL.

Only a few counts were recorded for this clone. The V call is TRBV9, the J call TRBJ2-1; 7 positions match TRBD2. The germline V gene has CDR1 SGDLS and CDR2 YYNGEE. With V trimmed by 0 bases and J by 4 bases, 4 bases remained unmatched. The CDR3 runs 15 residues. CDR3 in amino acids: CASSVGTSVYNEQFF. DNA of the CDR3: TGTGCCAGCAGCGTAGGCACTAGCGTTTACAATGAGCAGTTCTTC.

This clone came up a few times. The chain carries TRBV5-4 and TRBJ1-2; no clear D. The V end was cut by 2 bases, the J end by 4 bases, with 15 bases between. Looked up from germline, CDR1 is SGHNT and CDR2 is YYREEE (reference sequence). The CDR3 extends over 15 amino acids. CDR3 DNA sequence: TGTGCCAGCAGCTTACCATTGGCACAAGTCTATGGCTACACCTTC. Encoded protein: CASSLPLAQVYGYTF.

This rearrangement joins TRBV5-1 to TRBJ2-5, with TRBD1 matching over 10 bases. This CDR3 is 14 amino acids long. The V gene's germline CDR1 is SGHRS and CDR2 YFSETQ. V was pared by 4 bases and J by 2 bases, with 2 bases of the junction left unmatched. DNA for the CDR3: TGCGCCAGCAGCGTGGGACAGGGGCAAGAGACCCAGTACTTC. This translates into CASSVGQGQETQYF.

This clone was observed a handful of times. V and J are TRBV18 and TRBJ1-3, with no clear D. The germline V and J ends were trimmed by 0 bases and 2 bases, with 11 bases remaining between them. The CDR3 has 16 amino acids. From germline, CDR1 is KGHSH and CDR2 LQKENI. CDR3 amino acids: CASSPPTSDTGNTIYF. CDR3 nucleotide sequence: TGTGCCAGCTCACCACCGACGTCTGACACTGGAAACACCATATATTTT.

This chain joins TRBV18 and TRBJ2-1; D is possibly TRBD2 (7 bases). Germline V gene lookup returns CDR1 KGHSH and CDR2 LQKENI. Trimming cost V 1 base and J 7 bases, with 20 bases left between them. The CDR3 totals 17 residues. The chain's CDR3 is CASSPRGAVAGDNEQFF. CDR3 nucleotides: TGTGCCAGCTCACCACGGGGGGCTGTAGCGGGCGATAATGAGCAGTTCTTC.

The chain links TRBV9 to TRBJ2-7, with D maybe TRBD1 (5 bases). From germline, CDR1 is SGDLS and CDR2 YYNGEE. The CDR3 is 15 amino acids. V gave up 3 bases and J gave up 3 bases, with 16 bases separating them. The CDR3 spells CASSEGEGAFYEQYF. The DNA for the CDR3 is TGTGCCAGCAGCGAGGGCGAAGGGGCCTTCTACGAGCAGTACTTC. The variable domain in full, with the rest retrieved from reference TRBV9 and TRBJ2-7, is DSGVTQTPKHLITATGQRVTLRCSPRSGDLSVYWYQQSLDQGLQFLIQYYNGEERAKGNILERFSAQQFPDLHSELNLSSLELGDSALYFCASSEGEGAFYEQYFGPGTRLTVT.

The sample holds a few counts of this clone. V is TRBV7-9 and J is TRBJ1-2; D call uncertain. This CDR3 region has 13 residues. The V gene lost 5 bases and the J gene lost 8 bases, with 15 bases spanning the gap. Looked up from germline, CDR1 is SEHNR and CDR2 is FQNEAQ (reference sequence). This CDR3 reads CASSGNTRRGYTF. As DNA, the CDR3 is TGTGCCAGCAGCGGAAACACTCGGAGGGGCTACACCTTC.

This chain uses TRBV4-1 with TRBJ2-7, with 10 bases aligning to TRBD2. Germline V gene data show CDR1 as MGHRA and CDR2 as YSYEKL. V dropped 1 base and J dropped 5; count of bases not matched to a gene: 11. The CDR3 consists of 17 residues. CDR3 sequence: CASSQVDMGLAIDEQYF. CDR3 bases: TGCGCCAGCAGCCAAGTTGACATGGGACTAGCGATCGACGAGCAGTACTTC.